Listed below are T cell receptor beta chains from one sample, sequenced in a study of CD8 T cells in Susac syndrome. TCRdb fed the immunoSEQ multiplex PCR reads into MiXCR, producing one record per CDR3 protein. This table has 150,000 to 200,000 distinct CDR3 sequences, approximately 93% appearing once. The sample taken for sequencing was CD4+ T cells from PBMCs. All receptors derive from a human donor with multiple sclerosis. Each CDR3 is given with its conserved first and last residue. Fields, in order: V gene, J gene, clone size, D gene, CDR3 protein, CDR3 DNA. The D gene is left open where the match is weak. Not all rows give a size; the values are once, few, many and, for expanded clones, a class.

TRBV9,TRBJ2-1,once,NA,CASSVDRDDEQFF,TGTGCCAGCAGCGTAGATAGGGACGATGAGCAGTTCTTC
TRBV29-1,TRBJ1-1,once,NA,CSVDLAFF,TGCAGCGTTGATTTAGCTTTCTTT
TRBV29-1,TRBJ2-7,NA,TRBD2,CSVVFFGGSYEQYF,TGCAGCGTTGTGTTTTTCGGGGGGTCCTACGAGCAGTACTTC
TRBV19,TRBJ2-3,NA,TRBD2,CASSITGGADTQYF,TGTGCCAGTAGTATCACGGGAGGTGCAGATACGCAGTATTTT
TRBV18,TRBJ2-1,NA,NA,CASSPYAQAVEQFF,TGTGCCAGCTCACCTTATGCACAGGCAGTTGAGCAGTTCTTC
TRBV2,TRBJ2-7,once,NA,CASSDWLSTYEQYF,TGTGCCAGCAGTGATTGGCTATCTACCTACGAGCAGTACTTC
TRBV12-3/TRBV12-4,TRBJ2-1,NA,TRBD1,CASSTGTDYNEQFF,TGTGCCAGCAGTACCGGGACAGATTACAATGAGCAGTTCTTC
TRBV4-1,TRBJ2-2,NA,NA,CASSQEGLGTGELFF,TGCGCCAGCAGCCAAGAAGGATTGGGCACCGGGGAGCTGTTTTTT
TRBV11-2,TRBJ2-1,NA,NA,CASSADATYSYNEQFF,TGTGCCAGCAGCGCCGATGCTACCTACTCCTACAATGAGCAGTTCTTC
TRBV9,TRBJ1-2,NA,TRBD1,CASSVDGTGSGYTF,TGTGCCAGCAGCGTTGACGGGACAGGGAGTGGCTACACCTTC
TRBV12-3/TRBV12-4,TRBJ2-5,few,TRBD1,CASSRQGRETQYF,TGTGCCAGCAGTCGACAGGGACGAGAGACCCAGTACTTC
TRBV18,TRBJ2-5,NA,NA,CASSPPARREETQYF,TGTGCCAGCTCACCACCGGCCCGGCGGGAAGAGACCCAGTACTTC
TRBV4-1,TRBJ2-1,NA,TRBD1,CASSHRDRVNEQFF,TGCGCCAGCAGCCACCGGGACAGGGTCAATGAGCAGTTCTTC
TRBV6-2/TRBV6-3,TRBJ1-1,NA,NA,CASRANRDWNTEAFF,TGTGCCAGCAGGGCGAACAGGGACTGGAACACTGAAGCTTTCTTT
TRBV7-9,TRBJ1-1,NA,NA,CASSLQARNTEAFF,TGTGCCAGCAGCTTGCAGGCAAGAAACACTGAAGCTTTCTTT
TRBV3-1,TRBJ2-3,NA,NA,CASSQVGQITDTQYF,TGTGCCAGCAGCCAAGTTGGCCAGATCACAGATACGCAGTATTTT
TRBV15,TRBJ2-1,NA,TRBD2,CATSTRTSIWGEQFF,TGTGCCACCAGCACCCGGACTAGCATTTGGGGTGAGCAGTTCTTC
TRBV7-8,TRBJ2-5,NA,TRBD2,CASSLQRGGLETQYF,TGTGCCAGCAGCTTACAGCGCGGGGGGCTCGAGACCCAGTACTTC
TRBV5-4,TRBJ2-3,NA,TRBD2,CASSPRLAGAADTQYF,TGTGCCAGCAGCCCACGGCTAGCGGGGGCCGCAGATACGCAGTATTTT
TRBV6-2/TRBV6-3,TRBJ2-7,NA,NA,CASSPPPYYEQYF,TGTGCCAGCAGTCCGCCACCGTATTACGAGCAGTACTTC
TRBV6-2/TRBV6-3,TRBJ2-7,few,NA,CASSYRSSYEQYF,TGTGCCAGCAGTTACCGGAGTTCCTACGAGCAGTACTTC
TRBV6-5,TRBJ2-1,NA,TRBD2,CASGLVAGVNEQFF,TGTGCCAGCGGATTAGTAGCGGGAGTTAATGAGCAGTTCTTC
TRBV6-6,TRBJ2-3,NA,NA,CASSWDLRGTDTQYF,TGTGCCAGCAGTTGGGACTTGCGTGGCACAGATACGCAGTATTTT
TRBV11-2,TRBJ2-2,NA,NA,CASSPPVVGELFF,TGTGCCAGCAGCCCTCCGGTGGTCGGGGAGCTGTTTTTT
TRBV7-9,TRBJ1-1,NA,NA,CASSEKKVNTEAFF,TGTGCCAGCAGCGAAAAGAAGGTGAACACTGAAGCTTTCTTT
TRBV6-1,TRBJ1-1,NA,NA,CASSEAGQTITEAFF,TGTGCCAGCAGTGAAGCAGGACAGACGATCACTGAAGCTTTCTTT
TRBV15,TRBJ2-7,NA,TRBD2,CATSTGRTPTYEQYF,TGTGCCACCAGCACCGGGAGGACTCCAACTTACGAGCAGTACTTC
TRBV2,TRBJ1-2,NA,NA,CASSVTVNGYTF,TGTGCCAGCAGTGTGACAGTCAATGGCTACACCTTC
TRBV19,TRBJ2-7,NA,NA,CASSIGLGRFEQYF,TGTGCCAGTAGTATCGGACTGGGCCGCTTTGAGCAGTACTTC
TRBV14,TRBJ2-7,NA,NA,CASSYTGYEQYF,TGTGCCAGCAGTTACACAGGGTACGAGCAGTACTTC
TRBV2,TRBJ1-2,once,TRBD1,CASSFIQGGYGYTF,TGTGCCAGCAGTTTCATTCAGGGGGGCTATGGCTACACCTTC
TRBV4-1,TRBJ1-2,NA,NA,CASSQRIQGERRDYGYTF,TGCGCCAGCAGCCAAAGGATACAGGGCGAGCGAAGGGACTATGGCTACACCTTC
TRBV18,TRBJ2-3,NA,TRBD2,CASSPRELAVTDTQYF,TGTGCCAGCTCACCAAGGGAGCTAGCGGTAACAGATACGCAGTATTTT
TRBV5-1,TRBJ2-2,NA,NA,CASSFGPNTGELFF,TGCGCCAGCAGCTTTGGACCGAACACCGGGGAGCTGTTTTTT
TRBV18,TRBJ1-1,NA,NA,CASSPSVSTEAFF,TGTGCCAGCTCACCTAGCGTTAGCACTGAAGCTTTCTTT
TRBV30,TRBJ2-3,NA,TRBD2,CAWGGGPLAGRGDTQYF,TGTGCCTGGGGCGGCGGGCCACTAGCGGGAAGGGGAGATACGCAGTATTTT
TRBV20-1,TRBJ2-5,few,NA,CSARDVGKETQYF,TGCAGTGCTAGAGATGTGGGGAAAGAGACCCAGTACTTC
TRBV18,TRBJ2-5,NA,TRBD1,CASSHWGQSQETQYF,TGTGCCAGCTCTCACTGGGGACAGAGCCAAGAGACCCAGTACTTC
TRBV6-2/TRBV6-3,TRBJ1-1,NA,NA,CASKPHVRERKTEAFF,TGTGCCAGCAAACCCCACGTGAGGGAGAGGAAAACTGAAGCTTTCTTT
TRBV27,TRBJ1-1,once,TRBD1,CASSSPRRGTEAFF,TGTGCCAGCAGTTCTCCGCGCAGGGGGACTGAAGCTTTCTTT
TRBV15,TRBJ1-5,NA,NA,CATSRDPRVSQPQHF,TGTGCCACCAGCAGGGATCCGAGGGTTTCTCAGCCCCAGCATTTT
TRBV6-1,TRBJ2-6,once,NA,CASSGGTIGGANVLTF,TGTGCCAGCAGTGGTGGGACGATTGGTGGGGCCAACGTCCTGACTTTC
TRBV20-1,TRBJ2-3,NA,TRBD2,CSAGGSGRPTDTQYF,TGCAGTGCGGGGGGGAGCGGGAGACCCACAGATACGCAGTATTTT
TRBV7-2,TRBJ1-1,NA,NA,CAGRTDLEAFF,TGTGCCGGCCGGACGGACCTTGAAGCTTTCTTT
TRBV30,TRBJ2-7,once,TRBD1,CAWSVQGTYEQYF,TGTGCCTGGAGTGTACAGGGGACCTACGAGCAGTACTTC
TRBV20-1,TRBJ2-3,NA,NA,CSARDRGDTQYF,TGCAGTGCTAGAGATCGGGGCGATACGCAGTATTTT
TRBV6-5,TRBJ2-3,NA,NA,CASSYSTPRRAPDTQYF,TGTGCCAGCAGTTACTCGACGCCTCGGCGGGCCCCAGATACGCAGTATTTT
TRBV24-1,TRBJ2-1,NA,TRBD2,CATRTRSEQFF,TGTGCCACCCGGACTAGAAGTGAGCAGTTCTTC
TRBV14,TRBJ1-2,NA,NA,CASSPRLEGGYTF,TGTGCCAGCAGCCCGAGGTTGGAGGGTGGCTACACCTTC
TRBV18,TRBJ1-4,NA,NA,CASSPLVRLKWKKLFF,TGTGCCAGCTCACCACTAGTAAGGCTAAAGTGGAAAAAACTGTTTTTT
TRBV19,TRBJ2-1,NA,NA,CASSYKGSTYNEQFF,TGTGCCAGTAGTTACAAAGGCAGTACCTACAATGAGCAGTTCTTC
TRBV20-1,TRBJ1-2,NA,NA,CSARGQDNYGYTF,TGCAGTGCTAGAGGCCAGGATAACTATGGCTACACCTTC
TRBV3-1,TRBJ1-4,NA,NA,CASSPATTNEKLFF,TGTGCCAGCAGCCCGGCAACAACTAATGAAAAACTGTTTTTT
TRBV12-3/TRBV12-4,TRBJ2-6,NA,NA,CASRVGANVLTF,TGTGCCAGCAGGGTTGGGGCCAACGTCCTGACTTTC
TRBV19,TRBJ2-2,NA,NA,CASSRRESTGELFF,TGTGCCAGTTCGAGACGGGAGAGCACCGGGGAGCTGTTTTTT
TRBV27,TRBJ1-3,NA,NA,CASSFLGFGNTIYF,TGTGCCAGCAGTTTTCTGGGCTTTGGAAACACCATATATTTT
TRBV6-2/TRBV6-3,TRBJ2-5,NA,TRBD2,CASTATSAKTQYF,TGTGCCAGCACGGCGACTAGCGCGAAGACCCAGTACTTC
TRBV6-2/TRBV6-3,TRBJ2-2,once,NA,CASSPGTSNTGELFF,TGTGCCAGCAGCCCCGGGACATCGAACACCGGGGAGCTGTTTTTT
TRBV29-1,TRBJ2-3,NA,TRBD2,CSVATGLGLAGGHTDTQYF,TGCAGCGTTGCGACAGGCCTCGGACTAGCGGGAGGGCACACAGATACGCAGTATTTT
TRBV9,TRBJ1-5,NA,NA,CASSPSGRANQPQHF,TGTGCCAGCAGCCCATCAGGCAGGGCGAATCAGCCCCAGCATTTT